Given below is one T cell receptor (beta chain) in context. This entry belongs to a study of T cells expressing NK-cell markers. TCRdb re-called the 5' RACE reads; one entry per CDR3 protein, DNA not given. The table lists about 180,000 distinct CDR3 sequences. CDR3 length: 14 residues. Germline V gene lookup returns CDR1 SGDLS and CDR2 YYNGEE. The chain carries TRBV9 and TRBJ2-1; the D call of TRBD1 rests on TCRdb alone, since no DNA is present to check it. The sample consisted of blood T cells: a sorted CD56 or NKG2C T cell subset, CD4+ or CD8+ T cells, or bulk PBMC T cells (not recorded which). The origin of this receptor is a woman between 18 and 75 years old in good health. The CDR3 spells CASSPKSGYNEQFF.